The 27 T cell receptor beta chains in this list originate from one sample, sequenced in a study of T cells in Graves' hyperthyroidism and ophthalmopathy. TCR beta CDR3 regions were amplified from RNA. Researchers ran a first-round RT-PCR on the TCR CDR3 using the HTBI primer set. TCRdb itself ran the multiplex PCR reads through MiXCR, one entry per CDR3 protein. The sample lists roughly 500,000 distinct CDR3 sequences, just over 45% occurring once. The sequenced sample was peripheral blood or thyroid tissue (not recorded which). These receptors all come from an adult woman with Graves' disease, either hyperthyroidism or ophthalmopathy (not recorded which).

This clonotype has at least ten counts. V is TRBV4-1 and J is TRBJ1-1, with D perhaps TRBD1 (6 bases). The CDR3 runs 13 residues. CDR1 and CDR2 from the germline V gene are MGHRA and YSYEKL. Trimming took off 7 bases at V and 1 base at J, with 10 bases between the two ends. Here the CDR3 reads CASKQGTNTEAFF. The CDR3 DNA sequence: TGCGCCAGCAAACAGGGTACGAACACTGAAGCTTTCTTT.

This clonotype was seen ten or more times. The chain employs TRBV7-3 and TRBJ2-5; TRBD1 or TRBD2 may be the D gene (6 bases each). V was pared by 1 base and J by 5 bases, with 14 bases between. The CDR3 is 15 residues long. CDR1 and CDR2 from the germline V gene are SGHTA and FQGTGA. CDR3 coding DNA: TGTGCCAGCAGCTTAAACTGGGGGGCAGGGGAGACCCAGTACTTC. Its protein is CASSLNWGAGETQYF.

Many counts were recorded for this clonotype. The chain employs TRBV19 and TRBJ2-7; D is unclear. The CDR3 sequence is 12 residues long. With 10 bases removed from V and 3 bases from J, the gap between germline ends came to 13 bases. The V gene's germline CDR1 is LNHDA and CDR2 SQIVND (reference sequence). CDR3 in amino acids: CATQDALYEQYF. In DNA, the CDR3 is TGTGCCACTCAGGACGCGCTCTACGAGCAGTACTTC.

This clonotype was seen repeatedly, ten times or more. The chain recombines TRBV30 with TRBJ2-6, with unresolved D. CDR1 and CDR2 (germline): GTSNPN, SVGIG (reference sequence). V shed 2 bases and J shed 2 bases, with 1 base lying between them. CDR3 length: 12 residues. In DNA, the CDR3 is TGTGCCTGGAGTCCTGGGGCCAACGTCCTGACTTTC. As protein: CAWSPGANVLTF.

Concerning this clonotype itself: One junction end does not reproduce the germline sequence, and a read error may be involved. V gene TRBV18 combines with J gene TRBJ1-2, with D unresolved. Germline assignment: CDR1 KGHSH and CDR2 LQKENI. CDR3 length equals 15 residues. The CDR3 nucleotides are TGTGCCTGCTCACCATCGGAGGCCGTCGACTATGGCTACACCTTC. It yields the protein CACSPSEAVDYGYTF.

The chain uses TRBV7-2 and TRBJ1-5; 10 nucleotides line up with TRBD1. The CDR3 is made up of 16 amino acids. Germline V gene sequence: CDR1 SGHTA, CDR2 FQGNSA. V shed 2 bases and J 5 bases; nucleotides not matched to a gene: 6. The CDR3 spells CASSLRAGQGDQPQHF. The CDR3 DNA follows: TGTGCCAGCAGCTTACGGGCCGGACAGGGGGATCAGCCCCAGCATTTT.

The chain links TRBV29-1 to TRBJ1-1; D is perhaps TRBD1 (5 bases). Germline V gives CDR1 SQVTM, CDR2 ANQGSEA. The V gene lost 8 bases and the J gene lost 1 base, with 11 bases spanning the gap. The CDR3 loop spans 12 amino acids. The CDR3 protein is CSLSGTNTEAFF. The CDR3 bases are TGCAGCTTGTCAGGGACGAACACTGAAGCTTTCTTT.

The V gene is TRBV7-7, the J gene TRBJ2-5; D remains ambiguous. The CDR3 spans 13 residues. In germline, CDR1 is SSHAT, CDR2 FNYEAQ (reference sequence). The V end lost 6 bases, the J end lost 2 bases, and 10 bases lay between the germline ends. This CDR3 reads CASSFNRQETQYF. The CDR3 nucleotides read TGTGCCAGCAGTTTCAACAGACAAGAGACCCAGTACTTC.

The chain uses TRBV7-8 and TRBJ2-5; D is perhaps TRBD1 (6 bases). This CDR3 contains 11 residues. Trimming took 5 bases from V and 10 from J, leaving 11 bases between them. Germline V CDR1 and CDR2: SGHVS, FQNEAQ. CDR3 nucleotides: TGTGCCAGCAGCAGCGACAGGATCCAGTACTTC. This sequence encodes CASSSDRIQYF.

The rearrangement uses TRBV5-5 and TRBJ1-6; TRBD1 agrees at 10 bases. V shed 0 bases, J shed 10 bases, and the junction held 4 bases outside the gene matches. The CDR3 has 15 residues. Germline loops: CDR1 SGHKS, CDR2 YYEKEE (reference sequence). The CDR3 DNA reads as TGTGCCAGCAGCTTGGGGGACAGGGGTTGGTCACCCCTCCACTTT. Protein: CASSLGDRGWSPLHF.

This clonotype was observed at least ten times. The chain uses TRBV7-9 and TRBJ2-7, with 11 bases lining up with TRBD2. The CDR3 spans 15 residues. Trimming at V came to 5 bases and at J to 5 bases, leaving 8 bases not matched to a gene. Germline loops: CDR1 SEHNR, CDR2 FQNEAQ (reference sequence). The CDR3 loop reads CASSRLTSGTNEQYF. The CDR3 DNA sequence: TGTGCCAGCAGCCGCTTGACTAGCGGGACCAACGAGCAGTACTTC.

This clonotype was counted ten times or more. The chain uses TRBV4-1 and TRBJ2-7; 7 bases map to TRBD1. In germline, CDR1 is MGHRA, CDR2 YSYEKL. This CDR3 has 15 amino acids. V lost 0 bases and J lost 3; bases outside the gene matches: 5. The CDR3 reads CASSQDGAGGYEQYF. In DNA form, the CDR3 reads TGCGCCAGCAGCCAAGATGGGGCAGGGGGCTACGAGCAGTACTTC.

Note on this clonotype: This may be a read error, as it is one base from a much larger clone. The chain links TRBV28 to TRBJ2-6; 7 nucleotides agree with TRBD1. Germline CDR1 and CDR2: MDHEN and SYDVKM. This CDR3 region has 16 residues. With V trimmed by 3 bases and J by 7 bases, 9 bases remained unmatched. The CDR3 DNA sequence: TGTGCCAGCAGTTTCATAGGGGGCTCAGGAGCCAACGTCCTGACTTTC. This encodes CASSFIGGSGANVLTF.

V gene TRBV7-2 combines with J gene TRBJ2-7, with 9 bases that match TRBD1. Unmatched junction bases numbered 6, after V lost 3 bases and J lost 3 bases. The CDR3 contains 15 residues. Germline V gives CDR1 SGHTA, CDR2 FQGNSA. The CDR3 spells CASSLPQGARYEQYF. CDR3 nucleotide sequence: TGTGCCAGCAGCTTGCCACAGGGGGCGCGCTACGAGCAGTACTTC.

Many counts were recorded for this clonotype. CDR3 protein: CASSLPSRYEQYF. CDR3 coding DNA: TGTGCCAGCAGCTTACCTAGCCGGTACGAGCAGTACTTC. The rearrangement joins TRBV7-9 to TRBJ2-7, with D perhaps matching TRBD2 (5 bases). CDR3 length equals 13 residues. CDR1 and CDR2 (germline): SEHNR, FQNEAQ (reference sequence). The ends were cut back, 2 bases at V and 4 bases at J, with 9 bases in the middle.

The rearrangement links TRBV29-1 to TRBJ2-7; D is undetermined. Trimming cost V 4 bases and J 2 bases, with 9 bases left between them. Per germline, CDR1 SQVTM and CDR2 ANQGSEA. The CDR3 runs to 12 residues. Here the CDR3 reads CSVAVSPYEQYF. CDR3 nucleotide sequence: TGCAGCGTTGCAGTCAGCCCCTACGAGCAGTACTTC.

The rearrangement uses TRBV15 and TRBJ1-2; 7 bases agree with TRBD1. This CDR3 has 16 residues. Germline V gene sequence: CDR1 LNHNV, CDR2 YYDKDF (reference sequence). Trimming cost V 0 bases and J 0 bases; bases outside gene matches: 4. Here the CDR3 DNA reads TGTGCCACCAGCAGAGATAGAACAGGGGCTAACTATGGCTACACCTTC. Protein product: CATSRDRTGANYGYTF.

The V and J genes are TRBV7-3 and TRBJ1-1; 9 bases line up with TRBD1. Trimming removed 4 bases from V and 10 bases from J; junction bases left unmatched: 16. Germline V gene lookup returns CDR1 SGHTA and CDR2 FQGTGA. The CDR3 totals 16 residues. The CDR3 DNA sequence: TGTGCCAGCAGCTCAACACCGCGACAGGGGGTATTTCGAGCTTTCTTT. Translating it yields CASSSTPRQGVFRAFF.

This clonotype was observed at least ten times. The chain uses TRBV20-1 and TRBJ1-1, with D possibly being TRBD1 (5 bases). CDR1 is DFQATT, CDR2 SNEGSKA, per germline (reference sequence). This CDR3 contains 12 residues. Trimming left V 2 bases short and J 6 bases short, with 10 bases between. The DNA of the CDR3 is TGCAGTGCTAGACCGGGGGTTCCTGAAGCTTTCTTT. Its protein is CSARPGVPEAFF.

This clonotype was counted many times. The CDR3 sequence: CASTLGQGETGYTF. The CDR3 DNA reads TGTGCCAGCACCCTCGGACAGGGGGAGACTGGCTACACCTTC. The J gene is TRBJ1-2, the V gene TRBV7-3; 10 nucleotides match TRBD1. CDR1 and CDR2 (germline): SGHTA, FQGTGA. The CDR3 is 14 residues long. Trimming cost V 7 bases and J 7 bases; bases outside gene matches: 9.

This clonotype was seen ten or more times. The V call is TRBV20-1, the J call TRBJ1-1; TRBD1 might be the D (6 bases). The CDR3 totals 15 residues. Germline V lookup: CDR1 DFQATT, CDR2 SNEGSKA (reference sequence). V was trimmed by 2 bases and J by 1 base, leaving 14 bases between them. CDR3 sequence (DNA): TGCAGTGCTAGACCCCCGACAGGACGGAACACTGAAGCTTTCTTT. This sequence encodes CSARPPTGRNTEAFF.

In regard to this clonotype: A much larger clone differs by one base, so this may be a read error. The gene calls are TRBV10-3 and TRBJ1-5, with D possibly being TRBD1 (5 bases). V was clipped by 5 bases and J by 2 bases, with 16 bases between them. Germline lookup yields CDR1 ENHRY and CDR2 SYGVKD. The CDR3 runs 16 residues. As DNA, the CDR3 is TGTGCCATCAGTCTCACCTTGGGCAGGGGCAATCAGCCCCAGCATTTT. Its translation: CAISLTLGRGNQPQHF.

At least ten counts were recorded for this clonotype. The chain has TRBV10-3 and TRBJ1-3; 7 bases agree with TRBD1. CDR1 and CDR2 from the germline V gene are ENHRY and SYGVKD. The CDR3 is 15 residues long. The V segment lost 4 bases and the J segment 2 bases; nucleotides outside the gene matches: 5. For the CDR3, the DNA is TGTGCCATCAGTGGGAACAGGGGCGCTGGAAACACCATATATTTT. It is translated as CAISGNRGAGNTIYF.

This clonotype was seen only a few times. J is TRBJ1-2 and V is TRBV2; no reliable D call. CDR3 length: 12 residues. Trimming removed 6 bases from V and 3 bases from J, with 8 bases in between. The V gene's germline CDR1 is SNHLY and CDR2 FYNNEI. The CDR3 nucleotides are TGTGCCAGCAGCTCCCGGGACTATGGCTACACCTTC. Translated: CASSSRDYGYTF.

The genes are TRBV7-6 and TRBJ2-3; TRBD2 agrees at 9 bases. Germline assignment: CDR1 SGHVS and CDR2 FNYEAQ. Trimming cost V 5 bases and J 5 bases; bases outside gene matches: 11. This CDR3 region has 16 residues. The chain's CDR3 is CASSPRLAGVGDTQYF. CDR3 nucleotides: TGTGCCAGCAGCCCCCGATTAGCGGGAGTAGGAGATACGCAGTATTTT.

This clonotype was recorded many times. V usage is TRBV7-3 and J usage is TRBJ1-1; possible D gene TRBD1, 6 bases. Trimming pared 5 bases from V and 2 bases from J, leaving 15 bases between. CDR3 length equals 15 residues. CDR1 is SGHTA, CDR2 FQGTGA, per germline. The CDR3 region is CASSLYGGRNTEAFF. CDR3 DNA: TGTGCCAGCAGCCTATATGGGGGGCGAAACACTGAAGCTTTCTTT. The full variable domain, rest sourced from reference TRBV7-3 and TRBJ1-1, is GAGVSQTPSNKVTEKGKYVELRCDPISGHTALYWYRQSLGQGPEFLIYFQGTGAADDSGLPNDRFFAVRPEGSVSTLKIQRTERGDSAVYLCASSLYGGRNTEAFFGQGTRLTVV.

This clonotype has a handful of counts. Written as DNA, the CDR3 is TGTGCCAGCGGATTCTTCCTCTCGGGACGTGCGTCTAATTCACCCCTCCACTTT. Translated, it gives CASGFFLSGRASNSPLHF. The chain combines TRBV28 with TRBJ1-6; a weak D match, TRBD1 (5 bases). With 8 bases removed from V and 6 bases from J, the gap between germline ends came to 26 bases. Germline V lookup: CDR1 MDHEN, CDR2 SYDVKM. The CDR3 loop spans 18 amino acids.